This T cell receptor beta chain was observed in a study of OX40 agonist ivuxolimab in advanced cancers. About the research overall: Partial responses were achieved by three patients, of whom one had hepatocellular carcinoma and two had cutaneous melanoma.

TCRdb's table, derived via immunoSEQ multiplex PCR, lists solely in-frame clones and lacks some. Altogether 55,000 to 75,000 clones are present, roughly 82% being singletons, with the ten largest covering 0.9% to 1.4%. Study-level results: Patients who responded partially at 0.1-3.0 mg/kg showed clonal expansion ranking among the lowest.

In this sample, this clone turned up a few times. The antigen is undetermined. Researchers took blood at baseline, on cycle 4 day 1, and on cycle 7 day 1. The CDR3 consists of 13 residues. With 7 bases clipped from V and 4 bases from J, the junction kept 5 bases outside the gene matches. Germline lookup yields CDR1 SGHTA and CDR2 FQGNSA. Sequenced here: CD4+ or CD8+ T cells sorted from blood, sampled in a trial of the OX40 agonist ivuxolimab. This sequence joins TRBV7-2 and TRBJ2-7; 9 nucleotides align to TRBD1. The sequence was collected from an adult with an advanced solid tumor such as melanoma, head and neck, liver or kidney cancer. This chain's CDR3 is CASIRQGGYEQYF. The CDR3 bases are TGTGCCAGCATCAGACAGGGGGGGTACGAGCAGTACTTC.